Following are 25 T cell receptor beta chains from one sample sequenced in a study of OX40 agonist ivuxolimab in advanced cancers. Method: immunoSEQ multiplex PCR; TCRdb's copy keeps in-frame clones and lacks some. The data show some 63,000 clones, 90% to 95% seen once. Sequences were derived from CD4+ or CD8+ T cells sorted from blood, sampled in a trial of the OX40 agonist ivuxolimab. These receptors all come from an adult with an advanced solid tumor such as melanoma, head and neck, liver or kidney cancer.

J is TRBJ2-7 and V is TRBV6-6; 11 bases match TRBD2. Unmatched junction bases numbered 6, after V lost 2 bases and J lost 3 bases. CDR3 size: 16 residues. CDR1 and CDR2 (germline): MNHNY, SVGAGI (reference sequence). As DNA, the CDR3 is TGTGCCAGCAGTTACCCCGGGACTAGCGGCTTCTACGAGCAGTACTTC. Translation gives CASSYPGTSGFYEQYF.

This chain joins TRBV6-5 and TRBJ1-1; D is undetermined. In germline, CDR1 is MNHEY, CDR2 SVGAGI. The CDR3 has 13 residues. V was cut by 0 bases and J by 9 bases, with 11 bases left in between. The CDR3 protein is CASSYSREGQAFF. The CDR3 nucleotides are TGTGCCAGCAGTTACTCACGAGAAGGGCAAGCTTTCTTT.

V is TRBV4-1 and J is TRBJ1-2; D not resolved. CDR3 length: 17 amino acids. Germline CDR1 is MGHRA and CDR2 is YSYEKL. V was pared by 0 bases and J by 3 bases, with 17 bases between. The CDR3 reads CASSQDFPLERHYGYTF. In DNA, the CDR3 is TGCGCCAGCAGCCAAGATTTCCCCCTTGAGCGCCACTATGGCTACACCTTC.

The rearrangement uses TRBV6-5 and TRBJ2-1, with 7 bases that match TRBD2. The CDR3 extends over 14 amino acids. Germline V lookup: CDR1 MNHEY, CDR2 SVGAGI. The ends lost 2 bases at V and 7 bases at J; junction bases unmatched: 5. CDR3 residues: CASSYPGGGNEQFF. The CDR3 DNA follows: TGTGCCAGCAGTTACCCGGGAGGCGGGAATGAGCAGTTCTTC.

The V and J genes are TRBV27 and TRBJ2-7; TRBD2 matches 8 bases. The V and J ends lost 4 bases and 4 bases, in that order; junction bases with no gene match: 6. Germline loops: CDR1 MNHEY, CDR2 SMNVEV (reference sequence). The CDR3 runs to 14 residues. This CDR3 is CASSSGLEYYEQYF. CDR3 coding DNA: TGTGCCAGCAGTTCGGGACTAGAGTATTACGAGCAGTACTTC.

This clone has just a few counts. The chain has TRBV9 and TRBJ1-3; 7 bases align to TRBD1. The V gene's germline CDR1 is SGDLS and CDR2 YYNGEE. CDR3 length: 13 amino acids. V shed 0 bases, J shed 8 bases, and the junction held 2 bases outside the gene matches. Here the CDR3 reads CASSVGQGDTIYF. The CDR3 nucleotides read TGTGCCAGCAGCGTAGGACAGGGAGACACCATATATTTT.

On this clone: The sample holds other DNA sequences that translate to the same CDR3. The V and J genes are TRBV6-6 and TRBJ2-5, with a weak D call TRBD1 (5 bases). Germline V gene data show CDR1 as MNHNY and CDR2 as SVGAGI (reference sequence). V shed 6 bases and J shed 5 bases, with 19 bases lying between them. The CDR3 has 15 amino acids. CDR3 sequence: CASSPGDLRGETQYF. CDR3 in DNA: TGTGCCAGCAGCCCCGGAGACCTAAGGGGCGAGACCCAGTACTTC.

The chain recombines TRBV2 with TRBJ2-7; TRBD2 matches 7 bases. The CDR3 totals 12 residues. V gave up 7 bases and J gave up 2 bases; unmatched junction bases: 2. Germline V CDR1 and CDR2: SNHLY, FYNNEI. The CDR3 coding sequence is TGTGCCAGCAAGGGAGGGGCCTACGAGCAGTACTTC. Translating it yields CASKGGAYEQYF.

The chain couples TRBV5-4 to TRBJ2-7; 8 bases are shared with TRBD2. Germline trimming cut 3 bases from V and 2 bases from J; bases unmatched to any gene: 10. Germline V lookup: CDR1 SGHNT, CDR2 YYREEE (reference sequence). The CDR3 spans 16 residues. CDR3 bases: TGTGCCAGCAGCTCCTCAGTAGCGGGAAGACCCTACGAGCAGTACTTC. Protein sequence: CASSSSVAGRPYEQYF. The entire variable domain, with the rest obtained from reference TRBV5-4 and TRBJ2-7, is as follows: ETGVTQSPTHLIKTRGQQVTLRCSSQSGHNTVSWYQQALGQGPQFIFQYYREEENGRGNFPPRFSGLQFPNYSSELNVNALELDDSALYLCASSSSVAGRPYEQYFGPGTRLTVT.

J is TRBJ1-1 and V is TRBV27, with unresolved D. The ends were cut back, 6 bases at V and 4 bases at J, with 12 bases in the middle. Germline-derived CDR1 and CDR2 are MNHEY and SMNVEV (reference sequence). This CDR3 spans 13 amino acids. CDR3 region: CASRDPGGTEAFF. The CDR3 DNA reads as TGTGCCAGCAGGGACCCAGGCGGCACTGAAGCTTTCTTT.

This chain uses TRBV28 with TRBJ1-1, with D possibly TRBD1 on 5 matching bases. V dropped 10 bases and J dropped 4 bases, with 19 bases sitting between them. The CDR3 loop spans 14 amino acids. Germline CDR1 is MDHEN and CDR2 is SYDVKM. For the CDR3, the DNA is TGTGCCATCAAATGGGGGGGAGCGAGCACTGAAGCTTTCTTT. This translates into CAIKWGGASTEAFF.

The rearrangement uses TRBV7-3 and TRBJ2-3; perhaps D is TRBD1 or TRBD2 (6 bases each). The CDR3 totals 15 residues. Germline CDR1 and CDR2: SGHTA and FQGTGA. V gave up 0 bases and J gave up 3 bases, with 10 bases separating them. CDR3 bases: TGTGCCAGCAGCTTAACAGGGGGGAGTACAGATACGCAGTATTTT. It is translated as CASSLTGGSTDTQYF. The whole variable domain, filled in from reference TRBV7-3 and TRBJ2-3, reads GAGVSQTPSNKVTEKGKYVELRCDPISGHTALYWYRQSLGQGPEFLIYFQGTGAADDSGLPNDRFFAVRPEGSVSTLKIQRTERGDSAVYLCASSLTGGSTDTQYFGPGTRLTVL.

V is TRBV4-1 and J is TRBJ2-3; 7 bases fit TRBD2. Per germline, CDR1 MGHRA and CDR2 YSYEKL. The junction had 3 bases not matched to a gene; V was cut back by 1 base and J by 5 bases. This CDR3 spans 14 amino acids. CDR3 loop: CASSQGGGVDTQYF. In DNA form, the CDR3 reads TGCGCCAGCAGCCAAGGTGGGGGGGTAGATACGCAGTATTTT.

CDR3 loop: CASSRGGLRAGELFF. The CDR3 coding sequence is TGCGCCAGCAGCCGCGGAGGGCTCCGGGCCGGGGAGCTGTTTTTT. This chain uses TRBV4-3 with TRBJ2-2; tentatively, D is TRBD2 (6 bases). The CDR3 has 15 amino acids. V was clipped by 4 bases and J by 6 bases, with 15 bases between them. Germline CDR1 reads LGHNA; CDR2 reads YSLEER.

The chain is built from TRBV28 and TRBJ1-5, with D unresolved. This CDR3 spans 12 amino acids. Germline V gives CDR1 MDHEN, CDR2 SYDVKM. V gave up 1 base and J gave up 6 bases, with 4 bases separating them. The CDR3 coding sequence is TGTGCCAGCAGTTTATCATTTCAGCCCCAGCATTTT. This sequence encodes CASSLSFQPQHF.

This chain uses TRBV28 with TRBJ2-5; TRBD2 is a possible D gene (5 bases). The CDR3 extends over 17 amino acids. Germline CDR1 is MDHEN and CDR2 is SYDVKM. The V and J ends lost 6 bases and 5 bases respectively, with 25 bases between them. CDR3 nucleotide sequence: TGTGCCAGCAGGTCCCATCCCGAGAGGGAAAGTAAGGAGACCCAGTACTTC. This gives the protein CASRSHPERESKETQYF. The variable domain in full, with the rest retrieved from reference TRBV28 and TRBJ2-5, is DVKVTQSSRYLVKRTGEKVFLECVQDMDHENMFWYRQDPGLGLRLIYFSYDVKMKEKGDIPEGYSVSREKKERFSLILESASTNQTSMYLCASRSHPERESKETQYFGPGTRLLVL.

J is TRBJ2-5 and V is TRBV9; D may be TRBD1 or TRBD2 (5 bases each). The CDR3 totals 16 residues. CDR1 SGDLS and CDR2 YYNGEE come from the germline V gene. Trimming shortened V by 0 bases and J by 2 bases, and 14 bases separated the two germline ends. This CDR3 reads CASSVAGGLGQETQYF. The DNA of the CDR3 is TGTGCCAGCAGCGTAGCTGGGGGTTTGGGACAAGAGACCCAGTACTTC.

This chain connects TRBV29-1 to TRBJ2-3; 8 bases are a match to TRBD2. The CDR3 covers 16 residues. Trimming removed 7 bases from V and 4 bases from J; junction bases left unmatched: 16. Germline V gives CDR1 SQVTM, CDR2 ANQGSEA. The CDR3 protein is CSAHPRRREAADTQYF. Written as DNA, the CDR3 is TGCAGCGCACACCCCAGAAGGCGGGAGGCCGCAGATACGCAGTATTTT.

The rearrangement joins TRBV27 to TRBJ1-1, with D perhaps matching TRBD1 (6 bases). Germline loops: CDR1 MNHEY, CDR2 SMNVEV (reference sequence). Between the trimmed V and J ends, which lost 5 bases and 1 base, there was a span of 8 bases. The CDR3 covers 13 residues. The CDR3 coding sequence is TGTGCCAGCAGTCCACAGGGGAACACTGAAGCTTTCTTT. This sequence encodes CASSPQGNTEAFF.

The CDR3 is CASSLGSQPQHF. CDR3 sequence (DNA): TGTGCCAGCAGCTTAGGGTCTCAGCCCCAGCATTTT. The chain recombines TRBV7-9 with TRBJ1-5; D gene uncertain. Germline CDR1 SEHNR, CDR2 FQNEAQ (reference sequence). Trimming pared 1 base from V and 6 bases from J, leaving 4 bases between. The CDR3 has 12 amino acids.

This CDR3 reads CASSLRDRGAYEQYF. CDR3 nucleotides: TGTGCCAGCAGCCTCCGGGACAGGGGGGCCTACGAGCAGTACTTC. The genes are TRBV14 and TRBJ2-7; 11 bases agree with TRBD1. Unmatched junction bases numbered 4, after V lost 4 bases and J lost 2 bases. The CDR3 covers 15 residues. Per germline, CDR1 SGHDN and CDR2 FVKESK. The full variable domain, in which reference TRBV14 and TRBJ2-7 provide the parts outside the CDR3, is EAGVTQFPSHSVIEKGQTVTLRCDPISGHDNLYWYRRVMGKEIKFLLHFVKESKQDESGMPNNRFLAERTGGTYSTLKVQPAELEDSGVYFCASSLRDRGAYEQYFGPGTRLTVT.

The chain uses TRBV7-2 and TRBJ1-2, with a weak D call TRBD1 (5 bases). The ends were cut back, 5 bases at V and 4 bases at J, with 23 bases in the middle. Germline CDR1 and CDR2: SGHTA and FQGNSA. The CDR3 consists of 17 residues. The CDR3 DNA reads TGTGCCAGCAGCCCCAGGGAGGATATAGGGCAAACCTATGGCTACACCTTC. This encodes CASSPREDIGQTYGYTF.

This clone was seen only once. The chain employs TRBV11-3 and TRBJ2-1; D remains ambiguous. Germline CDR1 and CDR2: SGHNT and YENEEA. CDR3 length equals 15 residues. Between the trimmed V and J ends, which lost 5 bases and 0 bases, there was a span of 11 bases. The chain's CDR3 is CASSDPTSSYNEQFF. The CDR3 region has the DNA TGTGCCAGCAGCGATCCGACTTCCTCCTACAATGAGCAGTTCTTC. Using reference TRBV11-3 and TRBJ2-1 for the parts outside the CDR3, the full variable domain is EAGVVQSPRYKIIEKKQPVAFWCNPISGHNTLYWYLQNLGQGPELLIRYENEEAVDDSQLPKDRFSAERLKGVDSTLKIQPAELGDSAVYLCASSDPTSSYNEQFFGPGTRLTVL.

The chain carries TRBV7-3 and TRBJ2-4; D ambiguous. Germline loops: CDR1 SGHTA, CDR2 FQGTGA. V was cut by 6 bases and J by 6 bases, with 12 bases left in between. The CDR3 consists of 13 residues. The CDR3 coding sequence is TGTGCCAGCAGTTCTCGGGCCGGAAACATTCAGTACTTC. It specifies CASSSRAGNIQYF.

This chain uses TRBV19 with TRBJ2-2, with 11 positions matching TRBD2. This CDR3 is 18 amino acids long. J lost 2 bases, V lost 6 bases, and 11 bases had no gene match. CDR1 is LNHDA, CDR2 SQIVND, per germline (reference sequence). The CDR3 reads CASRGEGLADFNTGELFF. DNA for the CDR3: TGTGCCAGTAGGGGGGAGGGACTAGCGGACTTTAACACCGGGGAGCTGTTTTTT.